This TCR beta chain comes out of a study of blood T cell repertoires in COVID-19. Study information: The samples span acute and convalescent COVID-19 from the United States, Italy and Spain. The cDNA or gDNA used as material had been derived from T cells, B-cell-depleted T cells, or PBMCs.

It was during active infection that Seattle patients were enrolled and then longitudinally followed. This CDR3 region has 13 residues. CDR1 and CDR2 (germline): MNHEY, SMNVEV (reference sequence). V lost 3 bases and J lost 7, with 7 bases in between. Under the authors' procedure: Quantification of nucleated cells was approximated via reference gene primer amplification. Clones were read by immunoSEQ multiplex PCR, and TCRdb kept only the in-frame ones, dropping some. Clone size and V and J calls were adopted from that table, with D and trimming inferred from the DNA. Of roughly 160,000 clones in the sample, around 85% are singletons; the top ten hold about 6.9%.

V is TRBV27 and J is TRBJ1-6; D not resolved. The TCR originated in an elderly man with COVID-19, enrolled during active disease. The sample comprised peripheral blood. The DNA for the CDR3 is TGTGCCAGCAGTTTGCAGCGAAATTCACCCCTCCACTTT. Its protein product is CASSLQRNSPLHF.